One sample yielded the 3 T cell receptor beta chains listed below, sequenced in a study of T cells in Graves' hyperthyroidism and ophthalmopathy. What was amplified from RNA transcripts were TCR beta CDR3 regions. When the TCR CDR3 underwent first-round RT-PCR, the HTBI primer set was used. Each CDR3 protein gets one entry after TCRdb re-called the multiplex PCR reads with MiXCR. The sample lists fewer than 700,000 distinct CDR3 sequences, under 20% occurring once. The sequenced material came from blood. Receptors originate from a woman aged 18-35 years with Graves' ophthalmopathy.

This clonotype was counted ten times or more. The rearrangement uses TRBV5-1 and TRBJ1-5, with a weak D call TRBD1 (6 bases). This CDR3 comprises 15 residues. The V end was cut by 4 bases, the J end by 7 bases, with 18 bases between. Germline CDR1 reads SGHRS; CDR2 reads YFSETQ. The CDR3 bases are TGCGCCAGCAGCGTCGCGGGGGCCGCTGGGCAGCCCCAGCATTTT. Its translation: CASSVAGAAGQPQHF.

In this sample, this clonotype turned up many times. The V and J genes are TRBV2 and TRBJ1-4; D unresolved. In germline, CDR1 is SNHLY, CDR2 FYNNEI. The CDR3 consists of 10 residues. Trimming pared 8 bases from V and 8 bases from J, leaving 6 bases between. CDR3 nucleotides: TGTGCCAGCTCACGGGAAAAACTGTTTTTT. It encodes CASSREKLFF.

There are many counts of this clonotype. V usage is TRBV28 and J usage is TRBJ2-2, with 9 bases aligning to TRBD1. Germline CDR1 and CDR2: MDHEN and SYDVKM. This CDR3 is built from 15 residues. The V gene end was trimmed by 6 bases and the J gene end by 4 bases; junction bases not matched to a gene: 6. In nucleotides, the CDR3 is TGTGCCAGCAGCCGCTCGGGACAGGGCACCGGGGAGCTGTTTTTT. Amino acid sequence: CASSRSGQGTGELFF.